What follows are 21 T cell receptor beta chains derived from one specimen sequenced in a study of blood T cell repertoires in COVID-19. The table came from immunoSEQ multiplex PCR; TCRdb's copy has only in-frame clones and leaves some out. The sample has about 37,000 clones; about 88% are singletons. Sequenced sample: peripheral blood. The receptor source for this set is a man aged 55 to 70 with active COVID-19.

The chain couples TRBV18 to TRBJ2-5; D may be TRBD1 (6 bases). The CDR3 is 14 amino acids. CDR1 is KGHSH, CDR2 LQKENI, per germline. The germline V and J ends were trimmed by 6 bases and 5 bases, with 16 bases remaining between them. The CDR3 spells CASSTTGTGETQYF. The CDR3 region has the DNA TGTGCCAGCTCTACCACAGGGACGGGGGAGACCCAGTACTTC.

CDR3 amino acids: CASSWTGVRSPLHF. CDR3 nucleotides: TGTGCCAGCAGTTGGACAGGGGTACGCTCACCCCTCCACTTT. This rearrangement joins TRBV28 to TRBJ1-6, with 9 nucleotides matching TRBD1. Germline values: CDR1 MDHEN, CDR2 SYDVKM. The CDR3 length is 14 residues. Germline trimming cut 4 bases from V and 10 bases from J; bases unmatched to any gene: 5.

The chain is built from TRBV5-6 and TRBJ1-1; TRBD1 might be the D (5 bases). Trimming stripped 4 bases from V and 1 base from J, with 23 bases between. Germline values: CDR1 SGHDT, CDR2 YYEEEE. CDR3 length: 18 residues. CDR3 region: CASSQTTGPGLRNTEAFF. The CDR3 region has the DNA TGTGCCAGCAGCCAAACTACCGGTCCAGGGTTAAGGAACACTGAAGCTTTCTTT.

This chain uses TRBV11-2 with TRBJ2-3; 8 bases line up with TRBD1. CDR3 length equals 15 residues. The germline V gene encodes CDR1 SGHAT and CDR2 FQNNGV. The V gene end was trimmed by 5 bases and the J gene end by 1 base; junction bases not matched to a gene: 5. CDR3 in DNA: TGTGCCAGCAGCCAGGGGGCACAGGGCACAGATACGCAGTATTTT. Protein product: CASSQGAQGTDTQYF.

V is TRBV9 and J is TRBJ2-2; 9 nucleotides agree with TRBD2. The V gene's germline CDR1 is SGDLS and CDR2 YYNGEE. V lost 3 bases to trimming and J lost 3 bases; unmatched junction nucleotides: 9. CDR3 length: 17 amino acids. DNA for the CDR3: TGTGCCAGCAGCGGATCAGTAGCGGGAGAGTACACCGGGGAGCTGTTTTTT. Encoded protein: CASSGSVAGEYTGELFF.

The chain joins TRBV28 to TRBJ2-3; 12 nucleotides align to TRBD2. CDR1 is MDHEN and CDR2 is SYDVKM in the germline V gene. V was clipped by 4 bases and J by 6 bases; unmatched bases: 11. The CDR3 is made up of 17 amino acids. The CDR3 DNA follows: TGTGCCAGCAGTTCCGCGACTAGCGGGAGAGGTAGCGATACGCAGTATTTT. Translation: CASSSATSGRGSDTQYF.

This clone was observed a handful of times. The genes are TRBV6-5 and TRBJ1-3, with D unresolved. Germline loops: CDR1 MNHEY, CDR2 SVGAGI. The CDR3 has 13 residues. Trimming stripped 4 bases from V and 4 bases from J, with 8 bases between. The CDR3 region is CASSWGVGNTIYF. CDR3 DNA: TGTGCCAGCAGTTGGGGAGTCGGAAACACCATATATTTT.

This clone was seen a single time. The V and J genes are TRBV5-6 and TRBJ2-5, with D unresolved. V dropped 0 bases and J dropped 1 base, with 7 bases sitting between them. Looked up from germline, CDR1 is SGHDT and CDR2 is YYEEEE. There are 14 residues in the CDR3. The CDR3 reads CASSLEASQETQYF. The DNA for the CDR3 is TGTGCCAGCAGCTTGGAGGCTAGCCAAGAGACCCAGTACTTC.

This clone was recorded only once. V usage is TRBV7-2 and J usage is TRBJ2-3; 7 bases are a match to TRBD2. The CDR3 runs 16 residues. V lost 5 bases and J lost 5; bases outside the gene matches: 13. From germline, CDR1 is SGHTA and CDR2 FQGNSA. The CDR3 loop reads CASSPWGSGPEDTQYF. The CDR3, as DNA: TGTGCCAGCAGCCCCTGGGGTAGCGGGCCTGAAGATACGCAGTATTTT. Complete variable domain (other parts from reference TRBV7-2 and TRBJ2-3): GAGVSQSPSNKVTEKGKDVELRCDPISGHTALYWYRQSLGQGLEFLIYFQGNSAPDKSGLPSDRFSAERTGGSVSTLTIQRTQQEDSAVYLCASSPWGSGPEDTQYFGPGTRLTVL.

This clone was picked up a small number of times. The rearrangement uses TRBV15 and TRBJ2-7, with 8 bases lining up with TRBD1. This CDR3 is 13 amino acids long. The V gene's germline CDR1 is LNHNV and CDR2 YYDKDF (reference sequence). V lost 1 base, J lost 5 bases, and 1 base stayed unmatched. The CDR3 sequence is CATSRVGQDEQYF. In nucleotides, the CDR3 is TGTGCCACCAGCAGAGTGGGACAGGACGAGCAGTACTTC.

The chain is built from TRBV19 and TRBJ2-3; maybe TRBD2 (5 bases). The CDR3 consists of 13 residues. CDR1 and CDR2 from the germline V gene are LNHDA and SQIVND (reference sequence). V lost 9 bases, J lost 4 bases, and 14 bases lay in between. As DNA, the CDR3 is TGTGCCAGCAGGCCACTAGTGGCAGATACGCAGTATTTT. As protein: CASRPLVADTQYF.

The J gene is TRBJ2-1, the V gene TRBV30; D unresolved. V lost 7 bases and J lost 7, with 8 bases in between. The germline CDR1 and CDR2 sequences are GTSNPN and SVGIG (reference sequence). CDR3 length: 10 residues. For the CDR3, the DNA is TGTGCCTCATCGGAGAATGAGCAGTTCTTC. This sequence encodes CASSENEQFF.

This chain uses TRBV5-1 with TRBJ2-5; the match to TRBD1 covers 8 bases. The CDR3 covers 18 residues. Germline trimming cut 0 bases from V and 5 bases from J; bases unmatched to any gene: 15. Germline CDR1 and CDR2: SGHRS and YFSETQ. The CDR3 reads CASSLASGTGSFRETQYF. The DNA for the CDR3 is TGCGCCAGCAGCTTGGCCTCGGGGACAGGTTCCTTCCGGGAGACCCAGTACTTC.

This rearrangement joins TRBV13 to TRBJ2-5; 7 bases align to TRBD2. CDR1 and CDR2 (germline): PRHDT, FYEKMQ (reference sequence). This CDR3 region has 16 residues. Trimming removed 0 bases from V and 5 bases from J; junction bases left unmatched: 9. The CDR3 DNA sequence: TGTGCCAGCAGCTTAGGGTCTGCGGGAGAGAGGGAGACCCAGTACTTC. Its translation is CASSLGSAGERETQYF. The full variable domain, rest sourced from reference TRBV13 and TRBJ2-5, is AAGVIQSPRHLIKEKRETATLKCYPIPRHDTVYWYQQGPGQDPQFLISFYEKMQSDKGSIPDRFSAQQFSDYHSELNMSSLELGDSALYFCASSLGSAGERETQYFGPGTRLLVL.

The table lists this clone with a count of one. The chain recombines TRBV12-5 with TRBJ1-1, with D unclear. With 1 base removed from V and 7 bases from J, the gap between germline ends came to 7 bases. The CDR3 runs 12 residues. CDR1 is LGHNT, CDR2 FRNRAP, per germline. This CDR3 is CASGLEGGEAFF. CDR3 DNA: TGTGCTAGTGGTTTGGAAGGCGGTGAAGCTTTCTTT. The full variable domain, completed using reference TRBV12-5 and TRBJ1-1, is DARVTQTPRHKVTEMGQEVTMRCQPILGHNTVFWYRQTMMQGLELLAYFRNRAPLDDSGMPKDRFSAEMPDATLATLKIQPSEPRDSAVYFCASGLEGGEAFFGQGTRLTVV.

V is TRBV19 and J is TRBJ2-7; TRBD2 agrees at 13 bases. The CDR3 loop spans 15 amino acids. V was pared by 4 bases and J by 5 bases, with 5 bases of the junction left unmatched. CDR1 is LNHDA, CDR2 SQIVND, per germline (reference sequence). CDR3 sequence (DNA): TGTGCCAGTAGTACGAGGACTAGCGGGAGCCACGAGCAGTACTTC. Translated, it gives CASSTRTSGSHEQYF.

The rearrangement uses TRBV5-1 and TRBJ1-2; D is perhaps TRBD1 (6 bases). Germline V gene sequence: CDR1 SGHRS, CDR2 YFSETQ. The CDR3 consists of 14 residues. V lost 0 bases to trimming and J lost 6 bases, with 12 bases between them. For the CDR3, the DNA is TGCGCCAGCAGCTTGGGACAGGACAGCGATGGCTACACCTTC. Its protein product is CASSLGQDSDGYTF.

The rearrangement links TRBV30 to TRBJ2-5, with D tentatively TRBD1 (6 bases). V lost 4 bases and J lost 7, with 10 bases in between. Germline CDR1 GTSNPN, CDR2 SVGIG (reference sequence). This CDR3 is built from 11 residues. CDR3 protein: CAWNTGLTQYF. CDR3 DNA sequence: TGTGCCTGGAATACAGGGCTGACCCAGTACTTC.

CDR3 in amino acids: CASSQALGTNEQFF. The CDR3 nucleotides are TGCGCCAGCAGCCAAGCACTAGGGACTAATGAGCAGTTCTTC. The chain employs TRBV4-1 and TRBJ2-1; perhaps TRBD2 as D (6 bases). CDR1 is MGHRA, CDR2 YSYEKL, per germline. CDR3 length: 14 residues. V lost 1 base and J 7 bases, leaving 11 bases between the germline ends.

CDR3 DNA: TGTGCCAGCAGCCTAGGACGCCGTGTCGGGACTGAAGCTTTCTTT. Translation gives CASSLGRRVGTEAFF. The V and J genes are TRBV11-1 and TRBJ1-1; D unresolved. V was pared by 5 bases and J by 5 bases, with 18 bases between. The CDR3 extends over 15 amino acids. The germline gives CDR1 SGHAT, CDR2 FQDESV (reference sequence).

V gene TRBV5-1 combines with J gene TRBJ2-1; 10 bases fit TRBD2. The CDR3 has 18 amino acids. Looked up from germline, CDR1 is SGHRS and CDR2 is YFSETQ. The trim removed 4 bases at V and 0 bases at J, leaving 10 bases unmatched. CDR3 sequence (DNA): TGCGCCAGCAGCGCGAACCCGGGACTAGCGTCCTCCTACAATGAGCAGTTCTTC. It translates to CASSANPGLASSYNEQFF.